The clone carrying this TCR beta chain appeared many times. These data belong to a study of CD8 T cells in ankylosing spondylitis. TCRdb reprocessed the 5' RACE reads via MiXCR and lists one record per CDR3 protein. The sample includes about 340,000 distinct CDR3 sequences, under 15% of them seen just once. There are 16 residues in the CDR3. Germline CDR1 reads WSHSY; CDR2 reads SAAADI. Unmatched junction bases numbered 10, after V lost 7 bases and J lost 1 base. Sequencing input: blood, either unsorted or a sorted T cell fraction (not recorded which). The chain couples TRBV10-2 to TRBJ1-5, with 7 bases matching TRBD1. This TCR was sampled from a male donor with ankylosing spondylitis or in good health (not recorded which). CDR3 sequence reads: CASTESPTGSNQPQHF. CDR3 DNA sequence: TGCGCCAGCACCGAATCCCCGACAGGGAGCAATCAGCCCCAGCATTTT.